This T cell receptor (beta chain) is from a study of technical replicates of blood from several donors. The CDR3 is 13 amino acids. The V end lost 5 bases, the J end lost 6 bases, and 12 bases lay between the germline ends. Per germline, CDR1 SGHTA and CDR2 FQGNSA. Assay: immunoSEQ multiplex PCR; the TCRdb copy retains only in-frame clones and omits some. The repertoire holds over 45,000 clones, about 94% seen once, with roughly 3.9% in the top ten. The V call is TRBV7-2, the J call TRBJ2-3; D remains ambiguous. This TCR was sampled from a human donor in good health. Some clones in this sample may be carry-over from other donors' samples. The sequencing input was PBMCs. CDR3 region: CASSGAVYDTQYF. In nucleotides, the CDR3 is TGTGCCAGCAGCGGAGCAGTGTATGATACGCAGTATTTT. The full variable domain, rest sourced from reference TRBV7-2 and TRBJ2-3, is GAGVSQSPSNKVTEKGKDVELRCDPISGHTALYWYRQSLGQGLEFLIYFQGNSAPDKSGLPSDRFSAERTGGSVSTLTIQRTQQEDSAVYLCASSGAVYDTQYFGPGTRLTVL.